Listed below are T cell receptor beta chains from one sample, sequenced in a study of blood T cell repertoires in COVID-19. Assay used: immunoSEQ multiplex PCR; TCRdb lists only in-frame clones, some missing. The table records under 250,000 clones, about 80% of them present only once. The sequenced material came from peripheral blood. The receptors derive from a man between 50 and 59 years old with active or convalescent COVID-19. Each CDR3 is given with its conserved first and last residue. The order of the fields is clone size, V gene, D gene, J gene, CDR3 DNA, CDR3 protein. A D gene is named only where the DNA matches it firmly. The size of a clone is reported for some rows only, either as once, few or many, or as a class for expanded clones.

>once|TRBV18|-|TRBJ2-2
TGTGCCAGCTCAGCGACGGTTTCCGGGACACGGAACACCGGGGAGCTGTTTTTT
CASSATVSGTRNTGELFF
>-|TRBV9|-|TRBJ1-1
TGTGCCAGCAGCGGTATGAACACTGAAGCTTTCTTT
CASSGMNTEAFF
>-|TRBV10-3|TRBD1|TRBJ1-2
TGTGCCATCAGTGAGCCGGACAGGGCATCCTATGGCTACACCTTC
CAISEPDRASYGYTF
>-|TRBV5-1|TRBD2|TRBJ2-1
TGCGCCAGCAGCCCGAGCGGGGGCCACAATGAGCAGTTCTTC
CASSPSGGHNEQFF
>once|TRBV19|-|TRBJ1-4
TGTGCCAGTACCGGCGTCGGGTCTGATGAAAAACTGTTTTTT
CASTGVGSDEKLFF
>once|TRBV9|TRBD1|TRBJ1-4
TGTGCCAGCAGCGTGGGGACAGGGGGCACTAATGAAAAACTGTTTTTT
CASSVGTGGTNEKLFF
>-|TRBV30|-|TRBJ1-2
TGTGCCTGGAGTGTTGGGGCATATGGCTACACCTTC
CAWSVGAYGYTF
>-|TRBV12-1|-|TRBJ2-3
TGTGCCAGCAGCTTTGAGCCGTCCCCAGATACGCAGTATTTT
CASSFEPSPDTQYF
>-|TRBV7-8|-|TRBJ2-1
TGTGCCAGCAGCTTAGCACCTTACGGGGGAGCCTATGAGCAGTTCTTC
CASSLAPYGGAYEQFF
>-|TRBV2|-|TRBJ2-7
TGTGCCAGCAGTGACGCGGTCTCCTACGAGCAGTACTTC
CASSDAVSYEQYF
>once|TRBV12-3/TRBV12-4|-|TRBJ1-1
TGTGCCAGCAGTTCCTCGGGGTGGACTGAAGCTTTCTTT
CASSSSGWTEAFF
>-|TRBV15|TRBD1|TRBJ2-1
TGTGCCACCAGCATAGATACGGACAGGGCAACGAACAATGAGCAGTTCTTC
CATSIDTDRATNNEQFF
>-|TRBV4-2|-|TRBJ2-5
TGTGCCAGCCAAAAGGTCAGAGGCCAAGAGACCCAGTACTTC
CASQKVRGQETQYF
>-|TRBV11-2|-|TRBJ1-3
TGTGCCAGCAGCTTACGGGGGTCTCACTCTGGAAACACCATATATTTT
CASSLRGSHSGNTIYF
>few|TRBV4-2|-|TRBJ1-1
TGTGCCAGCAGCCAAGATACGGCCGACAGAGAAGCTTTCTTT
CASSQDTADREAFF
>-|TRBV7-2|-|TRBJ1-4
TGTGCCAGCAGCTTAGTCTTTGGGGGGAAATCCGAAAAACTGTTTTTT
CASSLVFGGKSEKLFF
>-|TRBV2|-|TRBJ2-2
TGTGCCAGCAGCGGACAGTCCCTGGGGGAGCTGTTTTTT
CASSGQSLGELFF
>-|TRBV9|TRBD2|TRBJ2-5
TGTGCCAGCAGCGTAGATCTAGCGGGGGCGCTAGGTGAGACCCAGTACTTC
CASSVDLAGALGETQYF
>-|TRBV15|TRBD2|TRBJ2-7
TGTGCCACCAGCAGAGATCGGAGCGGGGGGGCCTCCTACGAGCAGTACTTC
CATSRDRSGGASYEQYF
>-|TRBV13|TRBD1|TRBJ2-7
TGTGCCAGCAGCCTCGGGACAGACTCAGGGCAGTACTTC
CASSLGTDSGQYF
>-|TRBV4-1|TRBD1|TRBJ2-2
TGCGCCAGCAGCCAAGAGGGACAGGTGAACACCGGGGAGCTGTTTTTT
CASSQEGQVNTGELFF
>-|TRBV11-2|TRBD1|TRBJ1-1
TGTGCCAGCAGCTTGGGACAGGGCGGAACTGAAGCTTTCTTT
CASSLGQGGTEAFF
>-|TRBV2|TRBD1|TRBJ1-4
TGTGCCAGCAGCCTTGACAGGGGAGAGGGGGAAAAACTGTTTTTT
CASSLDRGEGEKLFF
>once|TRBV11-3|-|TRBJ2-1
TGTGCCAGCAGCTTCGACGGGAACAATGATGAGCAGTTCTTC
CASSFDGNNDEQFF
>-|TRBV3-1/TRBV3-2|TRBD1|TRBJ1-1
TGTGCCAGCAGCCAAAGTCGACAGGGTGAAGCTTTCTTT
CASSQSRQGEAFF
>-|TRBV18|TRBD1|TRBJ1-1
TGTGCCAGCTCACTGGGACAGGGAGACACTGAAGCTTTCTTT
CASSLGQGDTEAFF
>once|TRBV7-2|TRBD1|TRBJ2-7
TGTGCCAGCAGCCTATGGGGACAGGAGGACGAGCAGTACTTC
CASSLWGQEDEQYF
>-|TRBV27|TRBD2|TRBJ2-7
TGTGCCAGCAGTTTATCGGGGGACTACGCGCAGTACTTC
CASSLSGDYAQYF
>-|TRBV3-1/TRBV3-2|-|TRBJ2-3
TGTGCCAGCAGCCAAGATGCGTCCAGCACAGATACGCAGTATTTT
CASSQDASSTDTQYF